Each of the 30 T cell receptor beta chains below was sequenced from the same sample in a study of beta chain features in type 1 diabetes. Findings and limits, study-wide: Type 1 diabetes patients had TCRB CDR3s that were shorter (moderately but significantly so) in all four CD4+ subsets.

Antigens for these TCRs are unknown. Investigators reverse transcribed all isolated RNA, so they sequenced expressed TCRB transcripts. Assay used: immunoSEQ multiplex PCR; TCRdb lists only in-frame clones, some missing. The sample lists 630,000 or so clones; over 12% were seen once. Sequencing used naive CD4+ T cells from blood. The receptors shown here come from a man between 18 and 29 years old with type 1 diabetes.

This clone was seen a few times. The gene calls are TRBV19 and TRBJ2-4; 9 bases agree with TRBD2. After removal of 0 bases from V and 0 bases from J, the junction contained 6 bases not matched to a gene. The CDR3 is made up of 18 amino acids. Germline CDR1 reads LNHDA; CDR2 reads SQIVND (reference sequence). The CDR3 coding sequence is TGTGCCAGTAGTATAGAAGATAGCGGGGGACTAGCCAAAAACATTCAGTACTTC. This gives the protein CASSIEDSGGLAKNIQYF.

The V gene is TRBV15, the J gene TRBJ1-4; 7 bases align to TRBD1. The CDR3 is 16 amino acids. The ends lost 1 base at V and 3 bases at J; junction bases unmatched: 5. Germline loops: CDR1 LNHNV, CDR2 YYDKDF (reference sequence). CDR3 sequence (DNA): TGTGCCACCAGCAGAGCCCCGGGACAGCCTAATGAAAAACTGTTTTTT. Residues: CATSRAPGQPNEKLFF.

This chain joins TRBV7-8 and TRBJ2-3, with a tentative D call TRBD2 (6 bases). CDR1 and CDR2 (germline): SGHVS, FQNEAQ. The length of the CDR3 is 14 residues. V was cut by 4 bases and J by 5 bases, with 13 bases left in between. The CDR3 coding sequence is TGTGCCAGCAGCTCGCAAACCGGGGGAGATACGCAGTATTTT. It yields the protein CASSSQTGGDTQYF.

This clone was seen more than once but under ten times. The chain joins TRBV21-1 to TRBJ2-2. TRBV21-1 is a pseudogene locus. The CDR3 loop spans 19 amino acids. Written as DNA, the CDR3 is TGTGCCAGCAGCAAAGAGGAAGTCCAGGGAAGAGGGCTCACCGGGGAGCTGTTTTTT. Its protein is CASSKEEVQGRGLTGELFF.

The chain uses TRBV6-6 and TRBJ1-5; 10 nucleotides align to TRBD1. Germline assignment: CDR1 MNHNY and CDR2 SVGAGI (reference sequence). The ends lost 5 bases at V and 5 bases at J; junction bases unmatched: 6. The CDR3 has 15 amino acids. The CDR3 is CASSGPGTGDQPQHF. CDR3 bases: TGTGCCAGCAGTGGCCCAGGGACAGGGGATCAGCCCCAGCATTTT.

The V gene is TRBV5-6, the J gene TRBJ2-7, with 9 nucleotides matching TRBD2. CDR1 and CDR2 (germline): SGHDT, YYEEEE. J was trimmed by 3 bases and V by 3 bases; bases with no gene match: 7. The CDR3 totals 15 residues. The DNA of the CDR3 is TGTGCCAGCAGCTCATCCCCAGCGGGGGGCTACGAGCAGTACTTC. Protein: CASSSSPAGGYEQYF.

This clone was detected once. CDR3 in DNA: TGTGCCAGCAGCGTAGCTGTGATTTACAATGAGCAGTTCTTC. Its protein product is CASSVAVIYNEQFF. This sequence joins TRBV9 and TRBJ2-1; D ambiguous. There are 14 residues in the CDR3. V was trimmed by 0 bases and J by 4 bases, leaving 8 bases between them. Germline CDR1 SGDLS, CDR2 YYNGEE.

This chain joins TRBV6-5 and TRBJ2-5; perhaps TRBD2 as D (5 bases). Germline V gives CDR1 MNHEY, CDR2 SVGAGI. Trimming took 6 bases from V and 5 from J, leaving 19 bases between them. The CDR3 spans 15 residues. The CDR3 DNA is TGTGCCAGCAGGATCTCGGTGGCTGGGGAGGAGACCCAGTACTTC. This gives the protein CASRISVAGEETQYF.

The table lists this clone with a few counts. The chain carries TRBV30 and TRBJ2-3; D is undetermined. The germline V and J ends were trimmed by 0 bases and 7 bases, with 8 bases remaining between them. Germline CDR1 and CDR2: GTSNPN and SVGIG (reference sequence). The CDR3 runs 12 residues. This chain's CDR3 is CAWSVQLNTQYF. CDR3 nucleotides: TGTGCCTGGAGTGTACAGCTAAATACGCAGTATTTT.

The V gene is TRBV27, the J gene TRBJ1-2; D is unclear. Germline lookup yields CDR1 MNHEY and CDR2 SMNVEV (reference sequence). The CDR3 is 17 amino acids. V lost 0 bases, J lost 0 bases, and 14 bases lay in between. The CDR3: CASSLSQLYTPNYGYTF. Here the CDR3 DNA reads TGTGCCAGCAGTTTATCTCAGTTATATACCCCTAACTATGGCTACACCTTC.

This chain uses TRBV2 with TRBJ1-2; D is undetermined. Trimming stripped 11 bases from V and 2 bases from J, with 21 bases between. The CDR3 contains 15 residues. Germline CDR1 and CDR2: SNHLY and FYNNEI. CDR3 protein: CAQQVLQIYNYGYTF. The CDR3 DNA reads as TGTGCCCAGCAGGTATTACAGATTTACAACTATGGCTACACCTTC.

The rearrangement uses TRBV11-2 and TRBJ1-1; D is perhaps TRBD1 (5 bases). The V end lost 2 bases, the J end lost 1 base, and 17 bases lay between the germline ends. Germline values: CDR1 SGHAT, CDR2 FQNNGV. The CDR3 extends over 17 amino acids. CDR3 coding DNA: TGTGCCAGCAGCTTAAGGCTTGACAGCCCTTCGAACACTGAAGCTTTCTTT. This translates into CASSLRLDSPSNTEAFF.

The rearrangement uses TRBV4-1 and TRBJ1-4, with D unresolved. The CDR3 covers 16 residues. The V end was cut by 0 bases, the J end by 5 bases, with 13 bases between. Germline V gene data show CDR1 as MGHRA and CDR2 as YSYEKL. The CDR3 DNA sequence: TGCGCCAGCAGCCAAGAGATCCGGGGTCGAAATGAAAAACTGTTTTTT. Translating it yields CASSQEIRGRNEKLFF.

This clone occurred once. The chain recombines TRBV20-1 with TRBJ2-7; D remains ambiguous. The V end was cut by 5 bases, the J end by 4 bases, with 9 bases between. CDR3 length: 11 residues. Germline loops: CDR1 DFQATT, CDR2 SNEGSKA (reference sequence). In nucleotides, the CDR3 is TGCAGTGCTCCACAACGGTACGAGCAGTACTTC. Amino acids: CSAPQRYEQYF.

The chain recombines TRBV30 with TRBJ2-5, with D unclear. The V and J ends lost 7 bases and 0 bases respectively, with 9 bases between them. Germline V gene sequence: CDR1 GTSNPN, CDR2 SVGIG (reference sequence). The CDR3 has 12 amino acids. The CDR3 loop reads CASSRDQETQYF. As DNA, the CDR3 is TGTGCCTCATCCCGGGACCAAGAGACCCAGTACTTC.

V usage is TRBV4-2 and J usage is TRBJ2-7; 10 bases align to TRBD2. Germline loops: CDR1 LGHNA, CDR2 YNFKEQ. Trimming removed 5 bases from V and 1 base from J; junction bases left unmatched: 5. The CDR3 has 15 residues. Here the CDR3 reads CASSRLAGESYEQYF. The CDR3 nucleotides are TGTGCCAGCAGCAGGCTAGCGGGAGAGTCCTACGAGCAGTACTTC.

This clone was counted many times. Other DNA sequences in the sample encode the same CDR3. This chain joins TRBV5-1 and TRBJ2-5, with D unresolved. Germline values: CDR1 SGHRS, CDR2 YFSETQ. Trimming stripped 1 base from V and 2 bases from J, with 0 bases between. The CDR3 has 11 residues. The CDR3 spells CASSLQETQYF. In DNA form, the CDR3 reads TGCGCCAGCAGCTTGCAAGAGACCCAGTACTTC.

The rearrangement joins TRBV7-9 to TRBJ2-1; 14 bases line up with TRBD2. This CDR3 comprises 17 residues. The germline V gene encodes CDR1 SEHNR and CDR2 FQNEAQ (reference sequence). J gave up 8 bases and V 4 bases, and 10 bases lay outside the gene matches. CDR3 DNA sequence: TGTGCCAGCAGCTCTATCCCGGGACTAGCGGGGGCATATGAGCAGTTCTTC. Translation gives CASSSIPGLAGAYEQFF. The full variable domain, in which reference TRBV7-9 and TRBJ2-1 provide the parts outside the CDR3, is DTGVSQNPRHKITKRGQNVTFRCDPISEHNRLYWYRQTLGQGPEFLTYFQNEAQLEKSRLLSDRFSAERPKGSFSTLEIQRTEQGDSAMYLCASSSIPGLAGAYEQFFGPGTRLTVL.

The DNA for the CDR3 is TGCGCCAGCAGACCACCGGGACAGGGGGCGCTTGGCTATGGCTACACCTTC. Translating it yields CASRPPGQGALGYGYTF. The chain recombines TRBV5-1 with TRBJ1-2; TRBD1 matches 12 bases. The trim removed 5 bases at V and 4 bases at J, leaving 12 bases unmatched. CDR3 length: 17 amino acids. CDR1 and CDR2 (germline): SGHRS, YFSETQ. The full variable domain, rest sourced from reference TRBV5-1 and TRBJ1-2, is KAGVTQTPRYLIKTRGQQVTLSCSPISGHRSVSWYQQTPGQGLQFLFEYFSETQRNKGNFPGRFSGRQFSNSRSEMNVSTLELGDSALYLCASRPPGQGALGYGYTFGSGTRLTVV.

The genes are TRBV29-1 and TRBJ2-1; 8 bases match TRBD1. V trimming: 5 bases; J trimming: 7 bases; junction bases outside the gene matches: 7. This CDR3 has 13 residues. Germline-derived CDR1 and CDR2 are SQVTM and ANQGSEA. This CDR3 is CSVQDRVVNEQFF. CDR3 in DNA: TGCAGCGTTCAGGACAGGGTAGTGAATGAGCAGTTCTTC.

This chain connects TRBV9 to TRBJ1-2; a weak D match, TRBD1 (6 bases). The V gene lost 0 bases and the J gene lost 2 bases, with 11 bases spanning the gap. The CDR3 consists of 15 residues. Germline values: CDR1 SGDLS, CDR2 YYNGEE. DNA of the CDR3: TGTGCCAGCAGCGTAGATACAGGGCGCAACTATGGCTACACCTTC. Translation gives CASSVDTGRNYGYTF.

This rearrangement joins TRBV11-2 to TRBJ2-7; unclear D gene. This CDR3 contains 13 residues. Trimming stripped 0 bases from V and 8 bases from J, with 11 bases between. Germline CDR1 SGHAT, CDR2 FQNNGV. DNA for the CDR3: TGTGCCAGCAGCTTAGATAAGGCTATAAAGCAGTACTTC. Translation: CASSLDKAIKQYF.

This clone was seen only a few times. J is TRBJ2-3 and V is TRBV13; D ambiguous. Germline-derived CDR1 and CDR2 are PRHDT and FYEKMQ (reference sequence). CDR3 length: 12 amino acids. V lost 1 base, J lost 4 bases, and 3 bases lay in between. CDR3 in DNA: TGTGCCAGCAGCTTAGAGCCAGATACGCAGTATTTT. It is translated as CASSLEPDTQYF.

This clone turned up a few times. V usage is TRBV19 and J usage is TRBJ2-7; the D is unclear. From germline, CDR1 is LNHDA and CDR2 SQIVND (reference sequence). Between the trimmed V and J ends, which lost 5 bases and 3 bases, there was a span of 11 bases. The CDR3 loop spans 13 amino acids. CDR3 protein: CASSQGYNYEQYF. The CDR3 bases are TGTGCCAGTAGTCAAGGCTACAACTACGAGCAGTACTTC.

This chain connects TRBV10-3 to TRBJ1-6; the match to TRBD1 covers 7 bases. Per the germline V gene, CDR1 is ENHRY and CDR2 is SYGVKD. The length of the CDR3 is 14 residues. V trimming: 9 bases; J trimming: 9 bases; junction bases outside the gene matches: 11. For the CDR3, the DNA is TGTGCCATATGTGAGACAGGGATGAGTTCACCCCTCCACTTT. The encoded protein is CAICETGMSSPLHF.

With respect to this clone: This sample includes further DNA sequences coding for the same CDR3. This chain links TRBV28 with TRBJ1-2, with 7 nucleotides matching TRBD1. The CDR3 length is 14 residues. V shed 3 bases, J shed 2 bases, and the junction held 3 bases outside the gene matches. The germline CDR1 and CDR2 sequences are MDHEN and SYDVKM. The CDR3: CASSLEQGNYGYTF. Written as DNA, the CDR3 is TGTGCCAGCAGTTTGGAACAGGGGAACTATGGCTACACCTTC.

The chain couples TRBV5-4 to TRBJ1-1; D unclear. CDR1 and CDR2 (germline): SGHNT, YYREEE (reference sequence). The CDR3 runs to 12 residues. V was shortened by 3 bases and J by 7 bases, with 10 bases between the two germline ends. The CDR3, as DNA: TGTGCCAGCAGCTCCCAGGACGGTGAAGCTTTCTTT. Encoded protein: CASSSQDGEAFF.

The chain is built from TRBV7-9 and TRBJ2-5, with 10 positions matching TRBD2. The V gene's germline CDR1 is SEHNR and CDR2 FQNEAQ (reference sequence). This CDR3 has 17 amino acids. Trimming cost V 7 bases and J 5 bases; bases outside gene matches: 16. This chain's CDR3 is CASTPNPGSGRQETQYF. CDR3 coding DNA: TGTGCCAGCACCCCTAACCCGGGTAGCGGGAGGCAGGAGACCCAGTACTTC.

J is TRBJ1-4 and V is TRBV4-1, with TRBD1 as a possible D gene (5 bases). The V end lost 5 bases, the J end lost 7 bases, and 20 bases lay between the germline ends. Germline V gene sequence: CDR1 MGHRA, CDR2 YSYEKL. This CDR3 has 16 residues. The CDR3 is CASSIGSGTLGEKLFF. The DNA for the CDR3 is TGCGCCAGCAGCATAGGAAGTGGGACGCTAGGTGAAAAACTGTTTTTT.

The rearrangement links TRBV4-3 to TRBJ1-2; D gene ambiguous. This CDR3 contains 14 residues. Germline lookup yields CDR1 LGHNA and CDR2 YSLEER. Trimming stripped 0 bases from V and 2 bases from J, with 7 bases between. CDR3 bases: TGCGCCAGCAGCCAAGACAGGACCAACTATGGCTACACCTTC. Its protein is CASSQDRTNYGYTF.